What follows are 3 T cell receptor beta chains derived from one specimen sequenced in a study of human T cells and chemical hapten exposure. Time point in this sample: patch test 1, 2 weeks after DPC sensitization. Treatment of the sample: therapeutic diphenylcyclopropenone sensitization with weekly scalp DPC. TCRdb itself ran the RACE reads through MiXCR, one entry per CDR3 protein. This sample yields approximately 100,000 distinct CDR3 sequences, of which around 10% are seen a single time; around 3.6% belongs to the top ten. Sequenced here: whole blood, sampled in connection with sensitization to the hapten diphenylcyclopropenone (DPC). The receptor source for this set is a woman aged 40 to 50 with alopecia areata. Some clones in this sample may be carry-over from other donors' samples.

CDR3 protein: CATSDPGQGKETQYF. Here the CDR3 DNA reads TGTGCCACCAGTGACCCCGGACAGGGAAAAGAGACCCAGTACTTC. The chain is built from TRBV24-1 and TRBJ2-5, with TRBD1 matching over 8 bases. The CDR3 runs 15 residues. Trimming took 4 bases from V and 3 from J; bases not matched to a gene: 6. CDR1 and CDR2 from the germline V gene are KGHDR and SFDVKD.

This clonotype was seen repeatedly, ten times or more. This chain uses TRBV19 with TRBJ2-5; D is undetermined. Germline values: CDR1 LNHDA, CDR2 SQIVND (reference sequence). CDR3 length: 14 residues. The V end was cut by 0 bases, the J end by 5 bases, with 10 bases between. CDR3 bases: TGTGCCAGTAGTATAGAATACAGTCCGGAGACCCAGTACTTC. The encoded protein is CASSIEYSPETQYF.

This clonotype was picked up many times. The rearrangement uses TRBV7-2 and TRBJ2-3; TRBD2 agrees at 8 bases. J was trimmed by 0 bases and V by 8 bases; bases with no gene match: 13. The CDR3 consists of 17 residues. Germline CDR1 reads SGHTA; CDR2 reads FQGNSA. This chain's CDR3 is CASQIPFGGGSTDTQYF. The CDR3 DNA sequence: TGTGCCAGCCAGATACCCTTCGGGGGGGGGAGCACAGATACGCAGTATTTT.